This T cell receptor beta chain was identified in a study of blood T cell repertoires in COVID-19. Study-wide context: Sources were T cells, B-cell-depleted T cells, or PBMCs; the material itself was cDNA or gDNA.

Method: immunoSEQ multiplex PCR; TCRdb's copy keeps in-frame clones and lacks some. Found here are about 260,000 clones, 85% to 90% of them singletons; the top ten hold over 4%. CDR1 and CDR2 (germline): SEHNR, FQNEAQ (reference sequence). V was pared by 4 bases and J by 12 bases, with 18 bases between. This CDR3 spans 13 amino acids. Material for sequencing was PBMCs or T cells enriched from blood (not recorded which). This chain joins TRBV7-9 and TRBJ1-2; D remains ambiguous. The receptor's source is a woman in her twenties or thirties with acute COVID-19. Written as DNA, the CDR3 is TGTGCCAGCAGCTCCTCGACGGGGTTTGGGGACACCTTC. Amino acids: CASSSSTGFGDTF.